The rows below give T cell receptor beta chains drawn from one sample of a study of cytotoxic CD8 clonotypes in ibrutinib-treated CLL. Clones were read by immunoSEQ multiplex PCR, and TCRdb kept only the in-frame ones, dropping some. The sample consists of over 100,000 clones, 75% to 90% of them appearing once. This sample comprised PBMCs, obtained after 24 months of ibrutinib treatment. All receptors come from a human donor with chronic lymphocytic leukemia. Each CDR3 is given with its conserved first and last residue. The D gene is left open where the match is weak. Size is stated for part of the rows, as once, few or many counts, or as a class when the clone is expanded.

size,V,D,J,DNA,CDR3
.,TRBV19,.,TRBJ2-1,TGTGCCAGTAGTATAGATGGAATGTTCTACTCAGACAATGAGCAGTTCTTC,CASSIDGMFYSDNEQFF
.,TRBV28,.,TRBJ1-4,TGTGCCAGCAGTTTGCCGGCAGGTCATAATGAAAAACTGTTTTTT,CASSLPAGHNEKLFF
.,TRBV9,TRBD2,TRBJ2-1,TGTGCCAGCAGCGTAACGGCAGGGACTACTTACAATGAGCAGTTCTTC,CASSVTAGTTYNEQFF
.,TRBV19,.,TRBJ1-4,TGTGCCAGTAACGGAGGAGACAGGCAGAATGAAAAACTGTTTTTT,CASNGGDRQNEKLFF
.,TRBV7-9,TRBD1,TRBJ1-3,TGTGCCAGCAGCTTCGACAGGGCCAACACCATATATTTT,CASSFDRANTIYF
.,TRBV9,TRBD1,TRBJ2-7,TGTGCCAGCAGCGTATCGGGGACAGCCTACGAGCAGTACTTC,CASSVSGTAYEQYF
.,TRBV11-2,TRBD1,TRBJ1-1,TGTGCCAGCAGCTTAGCCCGGGGGGGACAGTCCACCATGAACACTGAAGCTTTCTTT,CASSLARGGQSTMNTEAFF
.,TRBV5-1,.,TRBJ2-3,TGCGCCAGCAGCTGGGACATCAGCACAGATACGCAGTATTTT,CASSWDISTDTQYF
.,TRBV6-5,TRBD1,TRBJ1-2,TGTGCCAGCAGTCAGAACCCGACAGGGGACTATGGCTACACCTTC,CASSQNPTGDYGYTF
.,TRBV19,.,TRBJ1-3,TGTGCCAGTAGTATAGTGGACAGCCCTGGAAACACCATATATTTT,CASSIVDSPGNTIYF
.,TRBV5-4,.,TRBJ1-2,TGTGCCAGCAGCTCGAAAGGGAGAAGTGGCTACACCTTC,CASSSKGRSGYTF
few,TRBV6-6,TRBD1,TRBJ1-6,TGTGCCAGCAGTGGACAGGGTATGTCCCTCCACTTT,CASSGQGMSLHF
.,TRBV28,.,TRBJ1-1,TGTGCCAGCAGAGAGGGCTGGCGGGCTGAAGCTTTCTTT,CASREGWRAEAFF
.,TRBV7-9,.,TRBJ2-2,TGTGCCAGCAGCTTTCGTCTTAGAGGGACGAACACCGGGGAGCTGTTTTTT,CASSFRLRGTNTGELFF
.,TRBV7-2,.,TRBJ1-4,TGTGCCAGCAGCTTCGAGCGACTTAATGAAAAACTGTTTTTT,CASSFERLNEKLFF
.,TRBV9,.,TRBJ2-3,TGTGCCAGCAGCGTAGAAGGAGATACGCAGTATTTT,CASSVEGDTQYF
.,TRBV6-5,.,TRBJ1-5,TGTGCCACCAAAGACAGTCCCAGCAATCAGCCCCAGCATTTT,CATKDSPSNQPQHF
.,TRBV11-1,.,TRBJ2-5,TGTGCCAGCAGCTTTTTGGGGCAGGGTTACGATGAGACCCAGTACTTC,CASSFLGQGYDETQYF
.,TRBV5-6,.,TRBJ1-2,TGTGCCAGCAGCTTGGCTGGCAGGCGGGGAGAGCATGGCTACACCTTC,CASSLAGRRGEHGYTF
.,TRBV7-2,.,TRBJ2-3,TGTGCCAGCAGCTTAGTTGTGGGGGGGCTCACAGATACGCAGTATTTT,CASSLVVGGLTDTQYF
.,TRBV28,.,TRBJ1-6,TGTGCCAGCAGTTCATCACAGGGTACCTATAATTCACCCCTCCACTTT,CASSSSQGTYNSPLHF
once,TRBV19,.,TRBJ1-1,TGTGCCAGTAGTGAACAAACAAGGATGAACACTGAAGCTTTCTTT,CASSEQTRMNTEAFF
.,TRBV28,TRBD1,TRBJ1-5,TGTGCCAGCAGTAGCCCGGGACAGGGGAATCAGCCCCAGCATTTT,CASSSPGQGNQPQHF
.,TRBV4-3,TRBD2,TRBJ2-1,TGCGCCAGCAGCCAGGAAAGCGGGATGGGCTACAATGAGCAGTTCTTC,CASSQESGMGYNEQFF
.,TRBV7-9,.,TRBJ2-7,TGTGCCAGCTCCAAACCGGGACCTTTAGACTGGATCGAGCAGTACTTC,CASSKPGPLDWIEQYF
.,TRBV5-1,.,TRBJ1-1,TGCGCCAGCAGCTTGGAGGGGGGTAACGCTGAAGCTTTCTTT,CASSLEGGNAEAFF
.,TRBV7-9,TRBD2,TRBJ2-7,TGTGCCAGCAGCTTAGTTAAGCTAGCGGGGACCTCCTACGAGCAGTACTTC,CASSLVKLAGTSYEQYF
.,TRBV2,TRBD1,TRBJ1-1,TGTGCGAGCAGGGGGCCGGGACAGATGAACACTGAAGCTTTCTTT,CASRGPGQMNTEAFF
.,TRBV7-2,TRBD1,TRBJ1-2,TGTGCCAGCAGCTCCAACAGGGGGCTCGCTAACTATGGCTACACCTTC,CASSSNRGLANYGYTF
.,TRBV2,TRBD1,TRBJ1-2,TGTGCCAGCAGCGGCGGACAGGGAATGATTGGGGGCTACACCTTC,CASSGGQGMIGGYTF
.,TRBV7-2,.,TRBJ1-1,TGTGCCAGCAGCTTAGAAAGGTCGGGCGCTGAAGCTTTCTTT,CASSLERSGAEAFF
.,TRBV19,.,TRBJ1-6,TGTGCCAGTAGTCCTCGGTGGGCCCTAAATTCCTATAATTCACCCCTCCACTTT,CASSPRWALNSYNSPLHF
.,TRBV27,.,TRBJ2-2,TGTGCCAGCAGTCGAACTACAGGGAGGGGGACCGGGGAGCTGTTTTTT,CASSRTTGRGTGELFF
.,TRBV7-2,.,TRBJ2-1,TGTGCCAGCAGCTTGTGGGGCAATGAGCAGTTCTTC,CASSLWGNEQFF
.,TRBV2,.,TRBJ2-5,TGTGCCAGCAGTGAAGCGGGGGCTACCAAAGAGACCCAGTACTTC,CASSEAGATKETQYF
.,TRBV7-2,TRBD1,TRBJ1-5,TGTGCCAGCAGCTATCAGGGGGAAGGCAATCAGCCCCAGCATTTT,CASSYQGEGNQPQHF
.,TRBV19,.,TRBJ1-4,TGTGCCAGTAGGGTTCCAGGGGCGGGAGAAAAACTGTTTTTT,CASRVPGAGEKLFF
.,TRBV18,.,TRBJ2-2,TGTGCCAGCTCACCCCTAAACACCGGGGAGCTGTTTTTT,CASSPLNTGELFF
.,TRBV28,.,TRBJ1-2,TGTGCCAGCAGTCCCTTTACCTTAGGGGGCTATGGCTACACCTTC,CASSPFTLGGYGYTF
.,TRBV7-3,.,TRBJ1-1,TGTGCCAGCAGCCCTCGGCTGCGGGGCCGGGACACTGAAGCTTTCTTT,CASSPRLRGRDTEAFF
few,TRBV28,TRBD1,TRBJ1-3,TGTGCCAGCAGTTTATCGTTGGGCACAGGGGGCGGAAACACCATATATTTT,CASSLSLGTGGGNTIYF
.,TRBV19,TRBD1,TRBJ1-5,TGTGCCAGTAGTACCGGACAGGGGGTCAATCAGCCCCAGCATTTT,CASSTGQGVNQPQHF
.,TRBV7-8,TRBD1,TRBJ2-7,TGTGCCAGCAGCTTTGACAGGGTCAACTACGAGCAGTACTTC,CASSFDRVNYEQYF
.,TRBV7-2,TRBD1,TRBJ1-5,TGTGCCAGCAGCGGACAGGGAAATCAGCCCCAGCATTTT,CASSGQGNQPQHF
once,TRBV4-1,.,TRBJ1-3,TGCGCCAGCAGCCAAGTGGTAGGATCGAATGGAAACACCATATATTTT,CASSQVVGSNGNTIYF
.,TRBV4-3,.,TRBJ2-1,TGCGCCAGCAGCCAAGAGATCGGGAACAATGAGCAGTTCTTC,CASSQEIGNNEQFF
.,TRBV10-3,.,TRBJ1-3,TGTGCCATCAGGAGGGGGTCGGGAAACACCATATATTTT,CAIRRGSGNTIYF
few,TRBV4-3,TRBD2,TRBJ2-3,TGCGCCAGCAGCCGCTTACTAGCGGGAGACCGTTCCACAGATACGCAGTATTTT,CASSRLLAGDRSTDTQYF
.,TRBV28,.,TRBJ2-3,TGTGCCAGCAGTTTACAGCCCCGCACAGATACGCAGTATTTT,CASSLQPRTDTQYF
.,TRBV27,.,TRBJ2-3,TGTGCCAGCAGTACGTGGGACGGACCGGATACGCAGTATTTT,CASSTWDGPDTQYF
.,TRBV7-8,.,TRBJ1-6,TGTGCCAGCACCTTAGGCGGGGGCCGCGTCCGCCGTTATAATTCACCCCTCCACTTT,CASTLGGGRVRRYNSPLHF
few,TRBV27,TRBD1,TRBJ2-7,TGTGCCAGCAGTCCCTCCTCGACTCAGGGGGTCCCCTACGAGCAGTACTTC,CASSPSSTQGVPYEQYF
.,TRBV27,.,TRBJ2-2,TGTGCCAGCAGTTTAGGGCAGGGAATGAACACCGGGGAGCTGTTTTTT,CASSLGQGMNTGELFF
.,TRBV6-1,.,TRBJ1-5,TGTGCCAGCAGTCAACCCTCTCAGCCCCAGCATTTT,CASSQPSQPQHF
.,TRBV27,TRBD2,TRBJ2-1,TGTGCCAGCAGTAATATTCGGGGACTAGCGGGGAGTCGGGGGGAGCAGTTCTTC,CASSNIRGLAGSRGEQFF
.,TRBV6-1,.,TRBJ2-1,TGTGCCAGCAGTGAACGAGAGGGGTGGTCCGAGCAGTTCTTC,CASSEREGWSEQFF
.,TRBV9,.,TRBJ2-6,TGTGCCAGCAGCGCTCCTATTTGGGGTGGATCTGGGGCCAACGTCCTGACTTTC,CASSAPIWGGSGANVLTF
.,TRBV7-9,.,TRBJ2-7,TGTGCCAGCAGCTTACTTCGGCGTGGGGGCGACCAGCTACGCGAGCAGTACTTC,CASSLLRRGGDQLREQYF
.,TRBV5-8,TRBD1,TRBJ2-3,TGTGCCAGCAGCTTGGGTATACAGGGGTCGGCAGATACGCAGTATTTT,CASSLGIQGSADTQYF
.,TRBV18,TRBD1,TRBJ1-5,TGTGCCAGCTCACCCGGGACAGGGGCGAATCAGCCCCAGCATTTT,CASSPGTGANQPQHF